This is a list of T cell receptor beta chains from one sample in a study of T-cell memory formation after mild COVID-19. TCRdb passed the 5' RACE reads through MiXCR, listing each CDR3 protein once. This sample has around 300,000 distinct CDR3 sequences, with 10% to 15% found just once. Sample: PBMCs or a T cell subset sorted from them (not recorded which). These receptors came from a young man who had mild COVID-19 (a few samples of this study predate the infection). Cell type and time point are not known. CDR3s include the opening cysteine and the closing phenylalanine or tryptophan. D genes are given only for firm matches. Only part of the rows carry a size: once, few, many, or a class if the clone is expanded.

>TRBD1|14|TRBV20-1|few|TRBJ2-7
CSALDRGRSYEQYF
TGCAGTGCTTTGGACAGGGGCCGTTCCTACGAGCAGTACTTC
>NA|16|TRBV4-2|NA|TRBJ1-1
CASSRLRDKLQTEAFF
TGTGCCAGCAGCCGCCTCCGGGACAAGTTGCAGACTGAAGCTTTCTTT
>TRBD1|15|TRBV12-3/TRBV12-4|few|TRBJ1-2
CASSPLDRQNYGYTF
TGTGCCAGCAGCCCTTTGGACAGGCAGAACTATGGCTACACCTTC
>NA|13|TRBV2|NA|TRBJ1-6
CASSEAGGSPLHF
TGTGCCAGCAGTGAAGCAGGGGGTTCACCCCTCCACTTT
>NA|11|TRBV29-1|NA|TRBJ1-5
CSPGRSMPQHF
TGCAGCCCCGGCAGGTCTATGCCCCAGCATTTT
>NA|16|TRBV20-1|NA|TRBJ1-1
CSARDPSYRAYTEAFF
TGCAGTGCTAGAGACCCCTCGTACCGGGCCTACACTGAAGCTTTCTTT
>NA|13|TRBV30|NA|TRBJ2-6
CAWMVSGANVLTF
TGTGCCTGGATGGTCTCTGGGGCCAACGTCCTGACTTTC
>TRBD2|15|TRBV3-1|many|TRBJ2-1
CASTRSSGGAVEQFF
TGTGCCAGCACCCGCTCAAGCGGGGGGGCCGTTGAGCAGTTCTTC
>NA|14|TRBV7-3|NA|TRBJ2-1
CASSSLARGNEQFF
TGTGCCAGCAGCTCCCTGGCTAGGGGTAATGAGCAGTTCTTC
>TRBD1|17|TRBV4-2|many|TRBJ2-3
CASSQAGTAYSTDTQYF
TGTGCCAGCAGCCAGGCCGGGACAGCCTATAGCACAGATACGCAGTATTTT
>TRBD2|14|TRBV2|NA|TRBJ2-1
CASSEALRGGEQFF
TGTGCCAGCAGTGAAGCGCTTCGGGGGGGTGAGCAGTTCTTC
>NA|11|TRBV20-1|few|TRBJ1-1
CRGREYTEAFF
TGCAGGGGTCGAGAGTACACTGAAGCTTTCTTT
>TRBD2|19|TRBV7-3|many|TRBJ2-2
CASSPYYLAGGMNTGELFF
TGTGCCAGCAGCCCCTACTATTTAGCGGGGGGGATGAACACCGGGGAGCTGTTTTTT
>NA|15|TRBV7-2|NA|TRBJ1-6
CASSLFDAGNSPLHF
TGTGCCAGCAGCTTGTTCGACGCAGGGAATTCACCCCTCCACTTT
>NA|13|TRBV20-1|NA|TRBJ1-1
CSAREMLVLEAFF
TGCAGTGCTAGAGAAATGCTTGTCCTAGAAGCTTTCTTT
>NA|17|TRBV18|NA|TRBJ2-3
CASSPPFRAKDTDTQYF
TGTGCCAGCTCACCACCGTTCAGGGCGAAAGACACAGATACGCAGTATTTT
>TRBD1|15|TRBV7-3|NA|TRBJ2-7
CASSLHGTGQYEQYF
TGTGCCAGCAGCTTACACGGGACAGGGCAATACGAGCAGTACTTC
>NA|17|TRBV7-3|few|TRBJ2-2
CASSLNFDSANTGELFF
TGTGCCAGCAGCTTAAATTTCGACAGCGCGAACACCGGGGAGCTGTTTTTT
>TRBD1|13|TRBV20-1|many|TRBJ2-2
CALWDRDTGELFF
TGCGCCCTGTGGGACAGGGACACCGGGGAGCTGTTTTTT
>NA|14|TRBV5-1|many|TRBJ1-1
CASSQQGSNTEAFF
TGCGCCAGCAGCCAACAGGGTTCGAACACTGAAGCTTTCTTT
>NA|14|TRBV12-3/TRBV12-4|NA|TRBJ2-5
CASSPYSGEETQYF
TGTGCCAGCAGTCCTTACTCGGGGGAAGAGACCCAGTACTTC
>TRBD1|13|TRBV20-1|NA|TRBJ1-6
CSALGQRPGSLHF
TGCAGTGCACTGGGACAGCGACCCGGGTCCCTCCACTTT
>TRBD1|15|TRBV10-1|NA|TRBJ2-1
CASMAGTGGLNEQFF
TGCGCCAGCATGGCCGGGACAGGGGGCTTAAATGAGCAGTTCTTC
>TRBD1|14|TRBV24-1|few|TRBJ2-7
CATAQKQGTYEQYF
TGTGCCACCGCTCAAAAACAGGGGACCTACGAGCAGTACTTC
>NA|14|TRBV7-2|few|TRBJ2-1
CASTPRVSYNEQFF
TGTGCCAGCACCCCGAGGGTATCCTACAATGAGCAGTTCTTC
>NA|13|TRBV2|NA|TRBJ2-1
CASSEDLYNEQFF
TGTGCCAGCAGTGAGGATCTCTACAATGAGCAGTTCTTC
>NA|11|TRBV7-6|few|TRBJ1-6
CASGDNSPLHF
TGTGCCAGCGGGGATAATTCACCCCTCCACTTT
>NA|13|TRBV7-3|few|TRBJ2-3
CASSLNPSSTQYF
TGTGCCAGCAGCTTAAATCCTAGCAGTACGCAGTATTTT
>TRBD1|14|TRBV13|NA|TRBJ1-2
CASSIGQGAYGYTF
TGTGCCAGCAGCATCGGACAGGGGGCTTATGGCTACACCTTC
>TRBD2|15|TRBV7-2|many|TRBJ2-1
CASSLASGGRGEQFF
TGTGCCAGCAGCTTAGCTAGCGGGGGCAGGGGTGAGCAGTTCTTC
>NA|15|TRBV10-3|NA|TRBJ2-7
CAISESGSPIYEQYF
TGTGCCATCAGTGAGTCCGGGTCGCCGATCTACGAGCAGTACTTC
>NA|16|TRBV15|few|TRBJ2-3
CATSSLRGAGTDTQYF
TGTGCCACCAGCAGTCTCAGGGGGGCGGGCACAGATACGCAGTATTTT
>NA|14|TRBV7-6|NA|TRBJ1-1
CASSSGGGTPEAFF
TGTGCCAGCAGCTCGGGGGGTGGGACACCTGAAGCTTTCTTT
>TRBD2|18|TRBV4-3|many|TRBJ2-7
CASSQIKQSGGARYEQYF
TGCGCCAGCAGCCAAATCAAACAGAGCGGGGGGGCAAGGTACGAGCAGTACTTC
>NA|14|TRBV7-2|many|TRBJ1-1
CASSRGGMNTEAFF
TGTGCCAGCAGCCGCGGGGGGATGAACACTGAAGCTTTCTTT
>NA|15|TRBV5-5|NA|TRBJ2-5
CASSWGWTEQETQYF
TGTGCCAGCAGCTGGGGCTGGACTGAACAAGAGACCCAGTACTTC
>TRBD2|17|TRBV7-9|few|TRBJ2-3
CASSLATTSGVVRAQYF
TGTGCCAGCAGCTTAGCGACGACTAGCGGGGTTGTGAGGGCGCAGTATTTT
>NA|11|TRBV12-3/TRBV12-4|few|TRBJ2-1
CASGQGVLRDF
TGTGCCAGCGGTCAGGGAGTCCTGAGGGACTTC
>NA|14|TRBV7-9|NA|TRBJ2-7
CASSGTGEAREQYF
TGTGCCAGCAGCGGTACTGGGGAAGCTCGCGAGCAGTACTTC
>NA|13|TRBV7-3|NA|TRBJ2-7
CASSLFPSEEQYF
TGTGCCAGCAGCTTATTCCCTAGTGAGGAGCAGTACTTC
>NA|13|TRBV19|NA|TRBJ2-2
CASQTGIFGELFF
TGTGCCAGTCAAACCGGGATTTTCGGGGAGCTGTTTTTT
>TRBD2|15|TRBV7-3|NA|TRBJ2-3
CASSLLGGETDTQYF
TGTGCCAGCAGCTTACTTGGGGGGGAAACAGATACGCAGTATTTT
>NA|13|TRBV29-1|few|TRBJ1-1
CSVKTGSNTEAFF
TGCAGCGTGAAGACAGGTTCGAACACTGAAGCTTTCTTT
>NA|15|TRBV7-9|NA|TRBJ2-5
CASSPWGGAQETQYF
TGTGCCAGCAGCCCGTGGGGGGGGGCCCAAGAGACCCAGTACTTC
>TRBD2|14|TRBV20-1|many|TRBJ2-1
CSADTSGGANEQFF
TGCAGTGCAGACACTAGCGGGGGGGCTAATGAGCAGTTCTTC
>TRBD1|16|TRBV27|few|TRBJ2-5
CASSAPGDSPRETQYF
TGTGCCAGCAGTGCACCTGGGGACAGCCCGCGAGAGACCCAGTACTTC
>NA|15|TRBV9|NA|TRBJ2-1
CASSVELRPDSEQFF
TGTGCCAGCAGCGTAGAACTAAGGCCGGACTCTGAGCAGTTCTTC
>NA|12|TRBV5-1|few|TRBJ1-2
CASSLGVQGYTF
TGCGCCAGCAGCTTGGGGGTGCAGGGCTACACCTTC
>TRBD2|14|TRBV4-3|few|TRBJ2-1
CASSRLTSGNEQFF
TGCGCCAGCAGCCGGCTGACTAGCGGCAATGAGCAGTTCTTC
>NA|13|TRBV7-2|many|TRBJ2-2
CASSSDLAGELFF
TGTGCCAGCAGCTCGGACCTGGCCGGGGAGCTGTTTTTT
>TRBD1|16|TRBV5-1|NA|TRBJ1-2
CASSWGTGVRDYGYTF
TGCGCCAGCAGCTGGGGCACAGGGGTTCGGGACTATGGCTACACCTTC
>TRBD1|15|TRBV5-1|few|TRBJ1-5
CASSAGTGDLQPQHF
TGCGCCAGCAGCGCCGGGACAGGGGATTTGCAGCCCCAGCATTTT
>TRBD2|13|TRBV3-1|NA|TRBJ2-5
CASTLADQETQYF
TGTGCCAGCACCCTAGCGGACCAAGAGACCCAGTACTTC
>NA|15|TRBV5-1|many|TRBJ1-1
CASSSQGTVDTEAFF
TGCGCCAGCAGCTCCCAGGGAACGGTGGACACTGAAGCTTTCTTT
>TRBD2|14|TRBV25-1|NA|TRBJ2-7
CASSEPTGGPEQYF
TGTGCCAGCAGTGAACCCACGGGGGGTCCGGAGCAGTACTTC
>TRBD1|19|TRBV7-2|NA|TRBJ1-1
CASSLALGQGHLPNTEAFF
TGTGCCAGCAGCTTAGCGTTGGGACAGGGACACCTTCCGAACACTGAAGCTTTCTTT
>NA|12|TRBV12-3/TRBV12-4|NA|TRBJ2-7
CASRTGPYEQYF
TGTGCCAGCAGGACGGGCCCCTACGAGCAGTACTTC